Sequencing of this T cell receptor (beta chain) was carried out in a study of cytomegalovirus exposure and HLA in healthy donors. This cohort consisted of healthy bone marrow donors. This PCR relied on a set of 60 Vbeta primers and 13 Jbeta primers. Produced via immunoSEQ multiplex PCR; TCRdb's table is partial and in-frame only. Among 100,000 to 150,000 clones listed, 80% were seen once. The CDR3 is 14 residues long. Trimming left V 1 base short and J 2 bases short, with 9 bases between. CDR1 and CDR2 (germline): SNHLY, FYNNEI. The sequencing sample was made of PBMCs. The J gene is TRBJ2-7, the V gene TRBV2; D perhaps matches TRBD1 (5 bases). The sequence derives from a female donor in good health and CMV-seronegative. The CDR3 sequence is CASSEVPRAYEQYF. DNA for the CDR3: TGTGCCAGCAGTGAAGTCCCCAGGGCCTACGAGCAGTACTTC. Supplemented by reference TRBV2 and TRBJ2-7, the full variable domain reads EPEVTQTPSHQVTQMGQEVILRCVPISNHLYFYWYRQILGQKVEFLVSFYNNEISEKSEIFDDQFSVERPDGSNFTLKIRSTKLEDSAMYFCASSEVPRAYEQYFGPGTRLTVT.